The sequence of this TCR beta chain was determined in a study of shared clonotypes between healthy human individuals. The CDR3 contains 18 residues. Trimming removed 0 bases from V and 2 bases from J; junction bases left unmatched: 10. Germline V gene data show CDR1 as MNHNS and CDR2 as SASEGT. Here immunoSEQ multiplex PCR was the method, and the copy in TCRdb shows in-frame clones only, minus some. Of more than 850,000 clones in the sample, 75% to 85% were seen once. Sample: memory CD4+ T cells from PBMCs. The subset denotes: CD45RA-negative fraction. V usage is TRBV6-1 and J usage is TRBJ2-7, with 10 nucleotides matching TRBD2. The source of this sequence is a man aged 18 to 29 in good health. Some clones in this sample may be carry-over from other donors' samples. Here the CDR3 reads CASSEARTSGYLTYEQYF. The CDR3 nucleotides are TGTGCCAGCAGTGAAGCAAGGACTAGCGGATATTTAACCTACGAGCAGTACTTC.